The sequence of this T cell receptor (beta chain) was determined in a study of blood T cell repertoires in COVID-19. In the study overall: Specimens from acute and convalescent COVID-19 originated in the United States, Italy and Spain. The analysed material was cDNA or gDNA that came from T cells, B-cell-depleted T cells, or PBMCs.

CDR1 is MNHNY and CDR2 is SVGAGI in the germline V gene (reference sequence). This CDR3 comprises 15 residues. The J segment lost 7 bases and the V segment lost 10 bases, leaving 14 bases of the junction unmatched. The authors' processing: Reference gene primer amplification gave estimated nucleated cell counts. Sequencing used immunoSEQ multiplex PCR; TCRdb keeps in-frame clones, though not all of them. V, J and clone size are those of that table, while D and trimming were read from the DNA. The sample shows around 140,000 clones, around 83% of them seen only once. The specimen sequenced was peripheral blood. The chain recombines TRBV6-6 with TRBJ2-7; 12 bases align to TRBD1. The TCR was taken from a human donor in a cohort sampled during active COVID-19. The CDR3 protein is CATQGGTGGFGEQYF. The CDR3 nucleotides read TGTGCCACCCAAGGGGGGACAGGGGGCTTTGGTGAGCAGTACTTC.